Shown below are 4 T cell receptor beta chains from a single sample sequenced in a study of blood T cell repertoires in COVID-19. The protocol was immunoSEQ multiplex PCR, while the TCRdb copy is restricted to in-frame clones and leaves out a portion. This repertoire shows about 88,000 clones, 85% to 95% found once; its top ten account for less than 2%. Sequences were obtained from peripheral blood. Receptors originate from a man aged 55 to 70 with acute or convalescent COVID-19.

J is TRBJ2-3 and V is TRBV3-1 (or the pseudogene TRBV3-2), with 12 nucleotides matching TRBD2. Losses at the gene ends were 3 bases for V and 4 bases for J; bases not matched to a gene: 5. The CDR3 extends over 16 amino acids. Germline V CDR1 and CDR2: LGHDT, YNNKEL (reference sequence). In nucleotides, the CDR3 is TGTGCCAGCAGCCATCTAGCGGGAGGGGTAGCAGATACGCAGTATTTT. It encodes CASSHLAGGVADTQYF.

The rearrangement links TRBV30 to TRBJ2-3, with 7 bases fitting TRBD1. The CDR3 extends over 15 amino acids. J gave up 3 bases and V 2 bases, and 8 bases lay outside the gene matches. From germline, CDR1 is GTSNPN and CDR2 SVGIG (reference sequence). The CDR3 reads CAWSRMTGTTDTQYF. The DNA for the CDR3 is TGTGCCTGGAGTCGTATGACAGGGACGACAGATACGCAGTATTTT.

The chain carries TRBV6-5 and TRBJ2-7; TRBD2 matches at 14 bases. Germline-derived CDR1 and CDR2 are MNHEY and SVGAGI. J gave up 5 bases and V 4 bases, and 4 bases lay outside the gene matches. The CDR3 has 15 amino acids. The CDR3 DNA reads as TGTGCCAGCAGTTCACAGGGACTAGCGGGAGACGAGCAGTACTTC. Amino acids: CASSSQGLAGDEQYF.

This rearrangement joins TRBV2 to TRBJ2-5; D uncertain. CDR3 length equals 13 residues. Trimming shortened V by 5 bases and J by 2 bases, and 9 bases separated the two germline ends. Germline V gives CDR1 SNHLY, CDR2 FYNNEI. CDR3 nucleotide sequence: TGTGCCAGCAGTTCGAGTAGACAAGAGACCCAGTACTTC. Translation gives CASSSSRQETQYF. Based on the CDR3 plus reference TRBV2 and TRBJ2-5, the full variable domain is EPEVTQTPSHQVTQMGQEVILRCVPISNHLYFYWYRQILGQKVEFLVSFYNNEISEKSEIFDDQFSVERPDGSNFTLKIRSTKLEDSAMYFCASSSSRQETQYFGPGTRLLVL.